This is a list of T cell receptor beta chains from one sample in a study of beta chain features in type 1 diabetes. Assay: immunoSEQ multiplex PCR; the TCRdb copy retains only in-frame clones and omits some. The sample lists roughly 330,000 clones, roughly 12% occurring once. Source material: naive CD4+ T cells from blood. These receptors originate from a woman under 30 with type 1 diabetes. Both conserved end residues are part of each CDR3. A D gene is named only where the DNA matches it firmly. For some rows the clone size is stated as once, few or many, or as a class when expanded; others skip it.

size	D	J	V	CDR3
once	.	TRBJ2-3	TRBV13	CASSSKPDTQYF
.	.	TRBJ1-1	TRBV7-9	CASSSRPEAFF
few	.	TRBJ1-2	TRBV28	CASSGGRLYTF
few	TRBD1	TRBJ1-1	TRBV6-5	CASSNPGQGGTEAFF
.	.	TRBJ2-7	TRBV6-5	CASSYGETYEQYF
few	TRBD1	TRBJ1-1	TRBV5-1	CASSLQGTNTEAFF
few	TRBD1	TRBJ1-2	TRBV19	CASSLTGGDGYTF
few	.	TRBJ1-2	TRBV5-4	CASSLDRHFQGYTF
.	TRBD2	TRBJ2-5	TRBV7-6	CASSPPGLAGQETQYF
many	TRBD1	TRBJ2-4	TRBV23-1	CASSHFRDSAKNIQYF
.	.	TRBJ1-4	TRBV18	CASSPPGGVTNEKLFF
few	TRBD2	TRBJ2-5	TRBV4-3	CASSPGLAGAGRETQYF
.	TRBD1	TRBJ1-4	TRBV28	CASSQGEEKLFF
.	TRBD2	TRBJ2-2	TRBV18	CASSPMTSGANTGELFF
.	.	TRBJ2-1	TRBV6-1	CASGAAYNEQFF
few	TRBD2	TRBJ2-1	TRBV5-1	CASSLTGGGGRSSYNEQFF
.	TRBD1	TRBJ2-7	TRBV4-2	CASSQATGTGISYEQYF
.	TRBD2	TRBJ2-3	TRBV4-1	CASSQDATGGWTDTQYF
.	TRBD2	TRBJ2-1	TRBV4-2	CASSARLAGGDEQFF
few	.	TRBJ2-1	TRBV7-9	CASSLSLGVSYNEQFF
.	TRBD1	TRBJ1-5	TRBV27	CASSSGTGGTINQPQHF
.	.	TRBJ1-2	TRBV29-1	CSVEPTEGTYGYTF
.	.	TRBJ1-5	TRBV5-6	CASSSKGVLNQPQHF
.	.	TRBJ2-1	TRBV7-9	CASGSSYNEQFF
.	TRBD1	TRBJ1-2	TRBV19	CASSRHSGTGGNYGYTF
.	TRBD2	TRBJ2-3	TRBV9	CASSAGLAGGTTDTQYF
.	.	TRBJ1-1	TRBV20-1	CSATWGGEAFF
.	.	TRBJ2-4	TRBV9	CASSVAGGSDIQYF
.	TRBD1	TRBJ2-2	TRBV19	CASRGQGRTGELFF
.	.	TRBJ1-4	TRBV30	CAWSVGGSDGKLFF
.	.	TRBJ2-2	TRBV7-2	CASSFFYTGELFF
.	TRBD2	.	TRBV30	CASTSGFAYEQYF
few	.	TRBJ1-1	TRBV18	CASSTQSMNTEAFF
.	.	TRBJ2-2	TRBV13	CASQAAGRATGELFF
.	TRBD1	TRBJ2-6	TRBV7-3	CASSTRQGVVGANVLTF
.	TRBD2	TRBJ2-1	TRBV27	CASSLRGGLAGEREQFF
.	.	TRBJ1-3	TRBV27	CASSPGRTGNTIYF
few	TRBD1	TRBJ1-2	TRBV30	CAWSASDRGKGYTF
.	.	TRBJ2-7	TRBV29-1	CSVGTTSQGYVKNEQYF
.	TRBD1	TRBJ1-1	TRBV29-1	CSVGQRTGVHTFF